The text below deals with one T cell receptor beta chain. UMIs were included in TCR beta cDNA generated by 5'RACE template switching. Using the 5' RACE reads, TCRdb records one entry per CDR3 protein without DNA. Its table lists about 7,200 distinct CDR3 sequences. The record originates from a study of T cells expressing NK-cell markers. This clonotype was obtained from a young man in good health. Sequencing was carried out using blood T cells: a sorted CD56 or NKG2C T cell subset, CD4+ or CD8+ T cells, or bulk PBMC T cells (not recorded which).

CDR3 loop: CASSFQTSGLASYEQYF. The genes are TRBV5-1 and TRBJ2-7; TCRdb lists TRBD2, though no DNA is available to test this call. Germline CDR1 SGHRS, CDR2 YFSETQ. The CDR3 consists of 17 residues.